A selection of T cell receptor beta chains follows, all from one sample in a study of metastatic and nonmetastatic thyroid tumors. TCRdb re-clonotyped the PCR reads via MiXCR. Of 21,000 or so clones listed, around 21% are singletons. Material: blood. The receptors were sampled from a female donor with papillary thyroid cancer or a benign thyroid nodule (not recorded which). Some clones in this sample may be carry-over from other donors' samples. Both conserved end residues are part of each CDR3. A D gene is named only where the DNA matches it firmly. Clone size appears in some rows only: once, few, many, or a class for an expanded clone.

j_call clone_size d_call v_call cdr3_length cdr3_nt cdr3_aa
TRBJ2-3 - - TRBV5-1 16 TGCGCCAGCAGCTTGGATCATATCGCCCGCACAGATACGCAGTATTTT CASSLDHIARTDTQYF
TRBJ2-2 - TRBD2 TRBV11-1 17 TGTGCCAGCAGCTTTAAACGGCTAGCGGGCGTAGCCGGGGAGCTGTTTTTT CASSFKRLAGVAGELFF
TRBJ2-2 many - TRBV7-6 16 TGTGCCAGCAGCTTAGGATTTTCGATGGATACCGGGGAGCTGTTTTTT CASSLGFSMDTGELFF
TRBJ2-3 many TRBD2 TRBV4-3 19 TGCGCCAGCAGCCAAGCCGGGACTAGCGGGGCCATTAGCACAGATACGCAGTATTTT CASSQAGTSGAISTDTQYF
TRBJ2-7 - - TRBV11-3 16 TGTGCGATTTCCGGCGGACAGTTCGAGAGCTCCTACGAGCAGTACTTC CAISGGQFESSYEQYF
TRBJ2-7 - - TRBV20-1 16 TGCAGTGCTAGGACGTCTAACACAGGGACGTACAATGAGCAGTACTTC CSARTSNTGTYNEQYF
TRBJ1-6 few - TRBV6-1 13 TGTGCCAGCAGCGTGACAGGCCTCTCACCCTTCCACTTT CASSVTGLSPFHF
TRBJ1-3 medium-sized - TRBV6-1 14 TGTGCCAGCAGTTCAGGGAACTCTGGAAACACCATATATTTT CASSSGNSGNTIYF
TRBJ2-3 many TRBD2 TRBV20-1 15 TGCAGTGCTAGCGGGGGAGCGGGAGCGACAGATACGCAGTATTTT CSASGGAGATDTQYF
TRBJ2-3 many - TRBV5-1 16 TGCGCCAGCAGCTTGTCCGGGCAAGCGATCACAGATACGCAGTATTTT CASSLSGQAITDTQYF
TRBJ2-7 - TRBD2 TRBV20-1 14 TGCAGTGCTATAGCGGCGGGAGTAAGGGAAGAGCAGTACTTC CSAIAAGVREEQYF
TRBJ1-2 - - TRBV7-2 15 TGTGCCAGCAGCTTAGCATTGGGCCAGGCCTATGGCTACACCTTC CASSLALGQAYGYTF
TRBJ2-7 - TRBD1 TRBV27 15 TGTGCCAGCAGTCCTCCCGGGACAGCTACCTACGAGCAGTACTTC CASSPPGTATYEQYF
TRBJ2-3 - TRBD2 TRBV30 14 TGTGCCTGGAAAATAGGCGGGGGGGCTGGTACGCAGTATTTT CAWKIGGGAGTQYF
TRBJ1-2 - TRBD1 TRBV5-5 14 TGTGCCAGCAGCCTAAGGACAGGGAACTATGGCTACACCTTC CASSLRTGNYGYTF
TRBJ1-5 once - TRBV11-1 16 TGTGCCAGCAGCTTAGGGGGGGGTTCTAGCAATCAGCCCCAGCATTTT CASSLGGGSSNQPQHF
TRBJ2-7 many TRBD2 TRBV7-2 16 TGTGCCAGCAGCTTCCCTGGACTAGCGGGAGGCTACGAGCAGTACTTC CASSFPGLAGGYEQYF
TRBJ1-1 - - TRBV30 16 TGTTCCTGGGGGAGGGGGTCAGGTGGCAGTAGGGCTGAAGCTTTCTTT CSWGRGSGGSRAEAFF
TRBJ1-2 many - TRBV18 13 TGTGCCAGCTCACCGGACAGTACATATGGCTACACCTTC CASSPDSTYGYTF
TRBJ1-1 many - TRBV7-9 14 TGTGCCAGCAGCTTCGCATCCATGAACACTGAAGCTTTCTTT CASSFASMNTEAFF
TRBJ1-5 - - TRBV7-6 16 TGTGCCAGCAGCTCCGGACCTCCGTGGAGCAATCAGCCCCAGCATTTT CASSSGPPWSNQPQHF
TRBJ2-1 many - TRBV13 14 TGTGCCAGCAGCTTACGGGTAGCCGACAATGAGCAGTTCTTC CASSLRVADNEQFF
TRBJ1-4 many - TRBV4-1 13 TGCGCCAGCAGCCAGATCGGGGATCGGAAACTGTTTTTT CASSQIGDRKLFF
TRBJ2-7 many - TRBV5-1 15 TGCGCCAGCAGCTGGATCGTCCAGGAAGGAAACGAGCAGTACTTC CASSWIVQEGNEQYF
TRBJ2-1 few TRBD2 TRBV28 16 TGTGCCACCATACTAGCGGGACGTATATCCTACAATGAGCAGTTCTTC CATILAGRISYNEQFF
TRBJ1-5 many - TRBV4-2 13 TGTGCCAGCAGCCAAGTGCTTTATCAGCCCCAGCATTTT CASSQVLYQPQHF
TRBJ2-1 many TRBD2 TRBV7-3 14 TGTGCCAGCAGCCCGACTCGGACTAGCGGGGAGCAGTTCTTC CASSPTRTSGEQFF
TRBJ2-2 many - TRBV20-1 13 TGCAGTGTCCGGGACTTTTCCACCGGGGAGCTGTTTTTT CSVRDFSTGELFF
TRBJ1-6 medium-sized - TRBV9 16 TGTGCCAGCAGCCCCAGGCAGGACGCAGGAAATTCACCCCTCCACTTT CASSPRQDAGNSPLHF
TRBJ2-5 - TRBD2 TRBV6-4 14 TGTGCCAGCAATCAGAAGCTGGGGGGGGAGACCCAGTACTTC CASNQKLGGETQYF
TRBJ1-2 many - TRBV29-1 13 TGCAGCGTTGAAGAAGGGAGGGACTATGGCTACACCTTC CSVEEGRDYGYTF
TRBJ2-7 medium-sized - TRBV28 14 TGTGCCAGCAGTTTCGAGGGGCATTCCTACGAGCAGTACTTC CASSFEGHSYEQYF
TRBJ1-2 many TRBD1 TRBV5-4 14 TGTGCCAGCAGCTTGGAGGGGGCCATTTATGGCTACACCTTC CASSLEGAIYGYTF
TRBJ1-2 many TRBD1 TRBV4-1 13 TGCGCCAGCAGCCGAGACCGGGACAGGGGTGCCGACTTC CASSRDRDRGADF
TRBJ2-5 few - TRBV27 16 TGTGCCAGCAGTAAAAATGGGCGGGGGCGGTTGGAGACCCAGTACTTC CASSKNGRGRLETQYF
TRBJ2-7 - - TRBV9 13 TGTGCCAGCAGCGTATCTTGGGGTAACGAGCAGTACTTC CASSVSWGNEQYF
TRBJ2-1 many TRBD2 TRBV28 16 TGTGCCACCAGACTAGCGGGAGGTATATCCTACAATGAGCAGTTCTTC CATRLAGGISYNEQFF
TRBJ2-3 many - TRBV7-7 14 TGTGCTAGCAGCCCGACGGGTTTTTGGGATACGCAGTATTTT CASSPTGFWDTQYF
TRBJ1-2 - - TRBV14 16 TGTGCCAGCAGCCAAGATGCGGCCTCCTTATTGTATGGCTACACCTTC CASSQDAASLLYGYTF
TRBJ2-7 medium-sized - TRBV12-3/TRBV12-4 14 TGTGCCAGCAGTCTTGGAACCAAGGTTTACGAGCAGTACTTC CASSLGTKVYEQYF
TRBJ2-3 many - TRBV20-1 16 TGCAGTGCTACTTCGGGAGTTTCTACTAGCACAGATACGCAGTATTTT CSATSGVSTSTDTQYF
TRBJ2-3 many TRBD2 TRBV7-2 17 TGTGCCAGCAGCTTAACCGGACTAGCGGGAGAGGGAGATACGCAGTATTTT CASSLTGLAGEGDTQYF
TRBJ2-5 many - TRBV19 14 TGTGCCAGTAGTATCGGACCAAACCAAGAGACCCAGTACTTC CASSIGPNQETQYF
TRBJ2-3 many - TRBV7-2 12 TGTGCCAGCAGCCTCATCAGGGATACGCAGTATTTT CASSLIRDTQYF
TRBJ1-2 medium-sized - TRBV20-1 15 TGCAGTGCTAGATCAGCCCCCATGACGGGGTATGGCTACACCTTC CSARSAPMTGYGYTF
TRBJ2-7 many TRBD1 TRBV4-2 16 TGTGCCAGCAGCCATTTACAGGGGGCCAACTCCTACGAGCAGTACTTC CASSHLQGANSYEQYF
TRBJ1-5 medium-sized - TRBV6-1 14 TGTGCCAGCACTTTAGACGGATCCGGTCAGCCCCAGCATTTT CASTLDGSGQPQHF
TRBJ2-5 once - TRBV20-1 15 TGCAGTGCCTATAGAACCGGGACTTCGCAAGAGACCCAGTACTTC CSAYRTGTSQETQYF
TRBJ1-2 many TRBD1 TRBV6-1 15 TGTGCCAGCAGGAGGGACAGCAACTTACGCTATGGCTACACCTTC CASRRDSNLRYGYTF
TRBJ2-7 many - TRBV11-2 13 TGTGCCAGCAGCTTAGCCAGGGCCTACGAGCAGTACTTC CASSLARAYEQYF
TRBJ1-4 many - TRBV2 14 TGTGCCAGCAGTGGATACGGAGGTAATGAAAAACTGTTTTTT CASSGYGGNEKLFF
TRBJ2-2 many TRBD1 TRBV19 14 TGTGCCACCCGAAATACAGGGGTCGCCGGGGAGCTGTTTTTT CATRNTGVAGELFF
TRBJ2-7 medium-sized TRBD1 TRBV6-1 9 TGTGCCAGCGGACAGGCCGAGTACTTC CASGQAEYF
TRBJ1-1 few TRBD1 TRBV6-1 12 TGTGCCAGCAGGCGGACAGGGTCTGAAGCTTTCTTT CASRRTGSEAFF